These T cell receptor beta chains were read from a single sample in a study of shared clonotypes between healthy human individuals. Generated by immunoSEQ multiplex PCR, the TCRdb table keeps only in-frame clones and is missing some. The sample gives about 1,500,000 clones, more than 95% of which show up once; 1% to 1.5% is in the top ten. Sample: naive CD4+ T cells sorted from blood. The receptors here all came from a man aged 25 to 40 in good health. Both conserved end residues are part of each CDR3. A D gene is named only where the DNA matches it firmly. Size values are once, few and many counts, or a class for expanded clones, and some rows have none.

cdr3_nt	cdr3_aa	j_call	clone_size	v_call	d_call	cdr3_length
TGTGCCAGCAGGGGACTCATCTCTGCGGGCTACCAAGAGACCCAGTACTTC	CASRGLISAGYQETQYF	TRBJ2-5	.	TRBV28	.	17
TGTGCCAGCAGGGCGGACTGGTCGGATACGCAGTATTTT	CASRADWSDTQYF	TRBJ2-3	.	TRBV2	.	13
TGTGCCAGCAGCGTAGGTCAGGGGCTCGCCCCAGACTATGGCTACACCTTC	CASSVGQGLAPDYGYTF	TRBJ1-2	.	TRBV9	.	17
TGTGCCAGCAGCTTTTTTGAGGGTGGATACGAGCAGTACTTC	CASSFFEGGYEQYF	TRBJ2-7	.	TRBV11-2	.	14
TGTGCCAGCAGCGCGAAGACTAGCGGCAGCACAGATACGCAGTATTTT	CASSAKTSGSTDTQYF	TRBJ2-3	.	TRBV7-8	TRBD2	16
TGTGCCAGCAGTTTGCGTACTGGGGCCTCTGGAAACACCATATATTTT	CASSLRTGASGNTIYF	TRBJ1-3	.	TRBV28	.	16
TGTGCCAGCAGTTATAATGGGGTACATACGGACACCATATATTTT	CASSYNGVHTDTIYF	TRBJ1-3	.	TRBV6-5	.	15
TGTGCCAGCAGCCCCGCCGTCGGGGGTACGCAGTATTTT	CASSPAVGGTQYF	TRBJ2-3	.	TRBV7-2	.	13
TGTGCCAGCAGCGTCCAGGGCTTCGGGAGTCGGGATGGAAACACCATATATTTT	CASSVQGFGSRDGNTIYF	TRBJ1-3	.	TRBV9	.	18
TGCGCCAGCAGCTTGGGGTTAATAGGCCGAAGCGGGACTACAAACACAGATACGCAGTATTTT	CASSLGLIGRSGTTNTDTQYF	TRBJ2-3	.	TRBV5-1	TRBD2	21
TGTGCCAGCAGCCGATCTTCCGGGGTAAGGGATAGCAATCAGCCCCAGCATTTT	CASSRSSGVRDSNQPQHF	TRBJ1-5	.	TRBV5-6	.	18
TGTGCCAGTAGCCGGGACAGCAACTACGAGCAGTACTTC	CASSRDSNYEQYF	TRBJ2-7	.	TRBV19	TRBD1	13
TGTGCCAGCAGCTTGGGTGGCCCCAGCACAAGAGCCGAGCAGTACTTC	CASSLGGPSTRAEQYF	TRBJ2-7	once	TRBV5-4	.	16
TGCGCCAGCAGCCCTTCGGGGGGTTTGGGTTCTGGGGCCAACGTCCTGACTTTC	CASSPSGGLGSGANVLTF	TRBJ2-6	.	TRBV5-1	TRBD2	18
TGTGCCATCGGGGAAGACAGGGAGCTCTACGAGCAGTACTTC	CAIGEDRELYEQYF	TRBJ2-7	once	TRBV6-1	TRBD1	14
TGTGCCAGCAGTTACTCGATTGTGGGGCACTATGGCTACACCTTC	CASSYSIVGHYGYTF	TRBJ1-2	once	TRBV6-5	.	15
TGTGCCAGCAGTTACAGGCAATTTGATGGCTACACCTTC	CASSYRQFDGYTF	TRBJ1-2	.	TRBV6-6	.	13
TGTGCCAGCAGTGATTTGACTAGCGGCTCCTACAATGAGCAGTTCTTC	CASSDLTSGSYNEQFF	TRBJ2-1	.	TRBV25-1	TRBD2	16
TGTGCCAGCAGCCCGACAGGGCCCCTATACAATGAGCAGTTCTTC	CASSPTGPLYNEQFF	TRBJ2-1	.	TRBV7-6	TRBD1	15
TGTGCCAGCAGTATCCCCCGGGGCTGGAGGATGAACTTC	CASSIPRGWRMNF	TRBJ2-7	.	TRBV6-5	.	13
TGTGCCAGCAGCTTGGGAGGACTAGCGGGAGGCAATGAGCAGTTCTTC	CASSLGGLAGGNEQFF	TRBJ2-1	.	TRBV5-4	TRBD2	16
TGTGCCAGCAGGAGAGCCGGGACAGAAAACTATGGCTACACCTTC	CASRRAGTENYGYTF	TRBJ1-2	.	TRBV6-6	TRBD1	15